This T cell receptor beta chain originates from a study of shared clonotypes between healthy human individuals. Findings and caveats of the study: For naive CD4 cells, 5% to 6.5% of clonotypes were shared across four donors.

The CDR3 covers 15 residues. Per germline, CDR1 MNHEY and CDR2 SVGAGI. Trimming pared 4 bases from V and 4 bases from J, leaving 14 bases between. Notes on this clone: Antigen: not known.

Assay used: immunoSEQ multiplex PCR; TCRdb lists only in-frame clones, some missing. Of approximately 2,000,000 clones listed, 92% are singletons. Sequenced input: naive CD4+ T cells from PBMCs. Described subset: CD45RA+ positively selected. The source of this sequence is a man younger than 35 in good health. Some clones in this sample may be carry-over from other donors' samples. The chain employs TRBV6-5 and TRBJ1-3; D is perhaps TRBD1 (5 bases). Here the CDR3 DNA reads TGTGCCAGCAGTTGGGGGAGGACGGCGGGAAACACCATATATTTT. Its translation is CASSWGRTAGNTIYF.